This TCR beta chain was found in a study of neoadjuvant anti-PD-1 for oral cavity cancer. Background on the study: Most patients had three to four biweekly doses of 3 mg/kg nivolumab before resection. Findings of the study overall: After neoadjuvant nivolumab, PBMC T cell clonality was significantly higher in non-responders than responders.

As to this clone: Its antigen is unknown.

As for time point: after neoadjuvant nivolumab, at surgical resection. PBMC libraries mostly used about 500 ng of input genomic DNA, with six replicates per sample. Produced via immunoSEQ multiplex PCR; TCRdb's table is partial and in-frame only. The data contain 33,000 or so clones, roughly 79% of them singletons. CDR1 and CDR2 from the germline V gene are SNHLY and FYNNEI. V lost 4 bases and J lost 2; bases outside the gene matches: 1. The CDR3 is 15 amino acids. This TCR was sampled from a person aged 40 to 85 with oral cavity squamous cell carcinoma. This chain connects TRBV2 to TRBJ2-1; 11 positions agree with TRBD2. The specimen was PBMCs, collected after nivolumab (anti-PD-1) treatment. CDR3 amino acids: CASSASGGTYNEQFF. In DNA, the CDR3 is TGTGCCAGCAGTGCTAGCGGGGGGACCTACAATGAGCAGTTCTTC. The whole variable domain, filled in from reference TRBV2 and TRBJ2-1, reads EPEVTQTPSHQVTQMGQEVILRCVPISNHLYFYWYRQILGQKVEFLVSFYNNEISEKSEIFDDQFSVERPDGSNFTLKIRSTKLEDSAMYFCASSASGGTYNEQFFGPGTRLTVL.